A single T cell receptor (beta chain) is shown here with its context. What it recognizes is unknown. A split of CD4+ cells into CD45RA+ naive and CD45RA-negative memory subsets was performed. This record comes from a study of shared clonotypes between healthy human individuals. The ends lost 0 bases at V and 8 bases at J; junction bases unmatched: 10. The CDR3 is 18 residues long. The germline CDR1 and CDR2 sequences are SGHRS and YFSETQ. General study results and limits: Clonotypes not shared had lower generation probabilities than those common to all four donors.

Method: immunoSEQ multiplex PCR; TCRdb's copy keeps in-frame clones and lacks some. The sample records about a million clones, approximately 80% being singletons. This sequence was found in a young man in good health. Some clones in this sample may be carry-over from other donors' samples. The chain has TRBV5-1 and TRBJ2-1, with 14 bases matching TRBD2. The sample was memory CD4+ T cells from PBMCs. As to subset: CD45RA-negative fraction. CDR3 region: CASSLGLAGGPGLDEQFF. CDR3 in DNA: TGCGCCAGCAGCTTGGGACTAGCGGGAGGGCCAGGGTTGGATGAGCAGTTCTTC.